This T cell receptor (beta chain) was identified during a study of blood T cell repertoires in COVID-19. Study-level information: Sources were T cells, B-cell-depleted T cells, or PBMCs; the material itself was cDNA or gDNA.

This CDR3 is built from 18 residues. The V and J ends lost 5 bases and 1 base, in that order; junction bases with no gene match: 7. Germline CDR1 is SEHNR and CDR2 is FQNEAQ (reference sequence). Only in-frame clones appear in the TCRdb table, and some are missing; sequencing was by immunoSEQ multiplex PCR. This sample has roughly 410,000 clones, with 70% to 90% found just once. This clone was observed once. Sequencing used peripheral blood. V usage is TRBV7-9 and J usage is TRBJ2-3; 15 nucleotides match TRBD2. This clonotype was obtained from a woman aged 35 to 49 with COVID-19, enrolled during active disease. The DNA for the CDR3 is TGTGCCAGCAGCATATGGACTAGCGGGAGGGTGGGCACAGATACGCAGTATTTT. Protein sequence: CASSIWTSGRVGTDTQYF. Combining the CDR3 with reference TRBV7-9 and TRBJ2-3 gives the whole variable domain DTGVSQNPRHKITKRGQNVTFRCDPISEHNRLYWYRQTLGQGPEFLTYFQNEAQLEKSRLLSDRFSAERPKGSFSTLEIQRTEQGDSAMYLCASSIWTSGRVGTDTQYFGPGTRLTVL.